The entry that follows covers one T cell receptor beta chain sequence. This sample was taken from a study of patients and donors after allogeneic stem cell transplantation. MiXCR, applied by TCRdb to the RT-PCR reads, yields one record per CDR3 protein. This sample yields about 210,000 distinct CDR3 sequences, of which around two fifths are seen a single time; around a tenth belongs to the top ten. There are 13 residues in the CDR3. In germline, CDR1 is SGDLS, CDR2 YYNGEE. Between the trimmed V and J ends, which lost 0 bases and 4 bases, there was a span of 7 bases. The receptor's source is a human donor who was either an allogeneic HSCT recipient or a stem cell or donor lymphocyte infusion donor (not recorded which). It is not recorded whose cells these are; they may come from a transplant donor. The chain employs TRBV9 and TRBJ1-2; D remains unclear. Sequenced input: blood, either unsorted or a sorted T cell fraction (not recorded which). CDR3 sequence: CASSVGAVYGYTF. CDR3 DNA: TGTGCCAGCAGCGTAGGGGCAGTCTATGGCTACACCTTC.